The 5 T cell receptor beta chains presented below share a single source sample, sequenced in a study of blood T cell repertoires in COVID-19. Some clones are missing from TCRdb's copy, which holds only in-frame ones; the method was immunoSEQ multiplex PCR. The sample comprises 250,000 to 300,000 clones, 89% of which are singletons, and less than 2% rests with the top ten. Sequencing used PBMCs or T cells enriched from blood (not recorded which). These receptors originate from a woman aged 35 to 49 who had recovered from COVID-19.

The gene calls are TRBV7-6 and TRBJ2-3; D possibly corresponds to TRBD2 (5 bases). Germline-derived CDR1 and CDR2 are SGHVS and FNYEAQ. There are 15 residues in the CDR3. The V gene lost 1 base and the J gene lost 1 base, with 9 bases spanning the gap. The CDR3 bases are TGTGCCAGCAGCTTAGGCGGGCCACGCACAGATACGCAGTATTTT. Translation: CASSLGGPRTDTQYF.

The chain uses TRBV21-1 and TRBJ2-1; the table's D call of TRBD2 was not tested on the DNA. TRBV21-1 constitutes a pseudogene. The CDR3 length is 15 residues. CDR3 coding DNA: TGTGCCAGCAGCAAGGGGACTAGCGGGATGTGTGAGCAGTTCTTC. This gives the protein CASSKGTSGMCEQFF.

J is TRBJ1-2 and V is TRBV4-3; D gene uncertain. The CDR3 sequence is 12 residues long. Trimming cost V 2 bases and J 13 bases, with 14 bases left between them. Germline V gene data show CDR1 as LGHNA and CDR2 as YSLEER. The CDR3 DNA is TGCGCCAGCAGCCAAACCGGACGGACTCCCACCTTC. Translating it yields CASSQTGRTPTF.

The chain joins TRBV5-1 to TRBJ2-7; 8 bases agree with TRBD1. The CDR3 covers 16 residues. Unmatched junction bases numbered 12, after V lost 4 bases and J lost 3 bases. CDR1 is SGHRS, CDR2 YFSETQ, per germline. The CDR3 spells CASSSTTGVNGYEQYF. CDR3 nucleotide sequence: TGCGCCAGCAGCAGTACGACAGGGGTTAACGGCTACGAGCAGTACTTC.

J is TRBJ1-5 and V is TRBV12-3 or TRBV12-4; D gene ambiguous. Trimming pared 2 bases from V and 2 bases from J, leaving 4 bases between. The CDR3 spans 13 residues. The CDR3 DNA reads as TGTGCCAGCAGTTTATCTGGCAATCAGCCCCAGCATTTT. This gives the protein CASSLSGNQPQHF.